This T cell receptor beta chain is from a study of cytomegalovirus exposure and HLA in healthy donors. Overall study: Sequencing of about 179 million T cells in an earlier analysis found roughly 120 million unique TCR beta sequences. Study-level results: Analysis performed later showed TCR beta chains linked to HLA being more clonally expanded than equally common others.

From germline, CDR1 is LNHDA and CDR2 SQIVND (reference sequence). Trimming stripped 7 bases from V and 2 bases from J, with 15 bases between. The CDR3 spans 15 residues. The PCR ran on 60 Vbeta and 13 Jbeta primers. Libraries were prepared by immunoSEQ multiplex PCR; TCRdb keeps only in-frame clonotypes and omits some of them. The sample lists over 80,000 clones, around three quarters seen once, with 16% in the top ten. Points on this clone: The antigen remains undetermined.

This receptor was obtained from a man in his sixties in good health and CMV-seropositive. Sequenced input: PBMCs. The V gene is TRBV19, the J gene TRBJ1-3, with unresolved D. The CDR3 reads CASIKWSPPGNTIYF. In DNA form, the CDR3 reads TGTGCCAGTATTAAGTGGAGCCCTCCTGGAAACACCATATATTTT.